Shown below are 2 T cell receptor beta chains from a single sample sequenced in a study of CD8 T cells in Susac syndrome (dated by TCRdb to between 2018 and 2020). To prepare the library, the immunoSEQ multiplex PCR assay was applied. RNA was extracted using the RNeasy kit, and roughly 0.5 to 1 ug of the RNA was reverse transcribed with random hexamers. In-frame beta chains were kept once TCRdb had trimmed the public reads at Q25 with fastp and called clones with MiXCR. CDR3 protein sequences are deduplicated, and each keeps its most common genes and DNA. The sample table records about 210,000 distinct CDR3 sequences; 95% of these occur just once. In total, the top ten clones hold 0.08% to 0.095% of the sample. Material: CD4+ T cells from PBMCs. These receptors were taken from a human donor with multiple sclerosis.

The DNA for the CDR3 is TGTGCCAGCAGCCGAATGGACAGGGGTGCCACTGAAGCTTTCTTT. This gives the protein CASSRMDRGATEAFF. This chain uses TRBV7-9 with TRBJ1-1; 9 nucleotides line up with TRBD1. V was pared by 5 bases and J by 4 bases, with 8 bases of the junction left unmatched. The V gene's germline CDR1 is SEHNR and CDR2 FQNEAQ (reference sequence). The CDR3 totals 15 residues.

The rearrangement links TRBV6-5 to TRBJ1-2, with TRBD1 matching over 11 bases. The germline V gene has CDR1 MNHEY and CDR2 SVGAGI. J was trimmed by 5 bases and V by 5 bases; bases with no gene match: 7. This CDR3 spans 15 amino acids. The CDR3 DNA is TGTGCCAGCAGTCGTTCGGGACAGGGGGGGTATGGCTACACCTTC. This encodes CASSRSGQGGYGYTF.